These 29 T cell receptor beta chains were sequenced from one sample in a study of blood T cell repertoires in COVID-19. Data came from immunoSEQ multiplex PCR; TCRdb stores just in-frame clones and leaves some out. Of about 180,000 clones in the sample, about 86% were seen once. Sequenced input: peripheral blood. The receptor set was obtained from a man over 45 with active or convalescent COVID-19.

The chain uses TRBV4-1 and TRBJ2-3, with 8 bases lining up with TRBD1. Germline V CDR1 and CDR2: MGHRA, YSYEKL. With V trimmed by 4 bases and J by 6 bases, 15 bases remained unmatched. CDR3 length: 17 amino acids. CDR3 residues: CASSPHWTGMDSDTQYF. The DNA for the CDR3 is TGCGCCAGCAGCCCACATTGGACAGGGATGGATTCGGATACGCAGTATTTT.

This sequence joins TRBV29-1 and TRBJ2-5, with D possibly being TRBD2 (6 bases). CDR3 length equals 12 residues. V gave up 4 bases and J gave up 3 bases, with 9 bases separating them. Looked up from germline, CDR1 is SQVTM and CDR2 is ANQGSEA. CDR3 region: CSVAGGEETQYF. In DNA, the CDR3 is TGCAGCGTTGCGGGCGGGGAAGAGACCCAGTACTTC.

This clone was found once. This chain uses TRBV5-1 with TRBJ2-7; 7 nucleotides line up with TRBD2. Germline CDR1 SGHRS, CDR2 YFSETQ. Trimming removed 3 bases from V and 2 bases from J; junction bases left unmatched: 5. The CDR3 length is 14 residues. The CDR3 DNA sequence: TGCGCCAGCAGCTATACGGGGGGTACCTACGAGCAGTACTTC. Amino acids: CASSYTGGTYEQYF.

The chain combines TRBV5-4 with TRBJ2-3; the match to TRBD2 covers 12 bases. Trimming cost V 4 bases and J 0 bases; bases outside gene matches: 9. This CDR3 spans 18 amino acids. Looked up from germline, CDR1 is SGHNT and CDR2 is YYREEE (reference sequence). CDR3 DNA: TGTGCCAGCAGCACTGGGACTAGCGGGCGAACTAGCACAGATACGCAGTATTTT. Protein product: CASSTGTSGRTSTDTQYF. Together with reference TRBV5-4 and TRBJ2-3, the CDR3 gives the full variable domain: ETGVTQSPTHLIKTRGQQVTLRCSSQSGHNTVSWYQQALGQGPQFIFQYYREEENGRGNFPPRFSGLQFPNYSSELNVNALELDDSALYLCASSTGTSGRTSTDTQYFGPGTRLTVL.

This chain joins TRBV2 and TRBJ2-1; TRBD2 matches 8 bases. The CDR3 length is 14 residues. CDR1 SNHLY and CDR2 FYNNEI come from the germline V gene. V was clipped by 3 bases and J by 5 bases; unmatched bases: 3. The CDR3 is CASSDTSGHNEQFF. CDR3 DNA: TGTGCCAGCAGTGACACTAGCGGACACAATGAGCAGTTCTTC.

The genes are TRBV5-1 and TRBJ1-3; TRBD1 might be the D (6 bases). CDR1 is SGHRS and CDR2 is YFSETQ in the germline V gene. The length of the CDR3 is 15 residues. V was shortened by 4 bases and J by 2 bases, with 13 bases between the two germline ends. CDR3 sequence: CASSQGTSTGNTIYF. CDR3 DNA: TGCGCCAGCAGCCAAGGGACATCCACTGGAAACACCATATATTTT.

The chain joins TRBV15 to TRBJ2-1; 9 bases line up with TRBD2. V gave up 0 bases and J gave up 9 bases; unmatched junction bases: 9. Germline-derived CDR1 and CDR2 are LNHNV and YYDKDF (reference sequence). The CDR3 runs to 16 residues. CDR3 nucleotide sequence: TGTGCCACCAGCAGAGATCTGCGCGGGGGGGCCTTTGAGCAGTTCTTC. Residues: CATSRDLRGGAFEQFF.

V is TRBV7-9 and J is TRBJ2-5; 11 bases agree with TRBD1. V lost 1 base to trimming and J lost 7 bases; unmatched junction nucleotides: 5. Germline assignment: CDR1 SEHNR and CDR2 FQNEAQ (reference sequence). This CDR3 spans 15 amino acids. The CDR3 here is CASSLVRDRGTTQYF. The CDR3 region has the DNA TGTGCCAGCAGCTTAGTCCGGGACAGGGGGACGACCCAGTACTTC.

The table lists this clone with many counts. The chain is built from TRBV5-1 and TRBJ2-1; TRBD2 matches 9 bases. Germline V lookup: CDR1 SGHRS, CDR2 YFSETQ. This CDR3 has 14 amino acids. V shed 0 bases, J shed 6 bases, and the junction held 1 base outside the gene matches. CDR3 region: CASSLDSGGNEQFF. The CDR3 coding sequence is TGCGCCAGCAGCTTGGATAGCGGGGGCAATGAGCAGTTCTTC.

The chain joins TRBV2 to TRBJ2-3; D remains ambiguous. This CDR3 spans 14 amino acids. The germline CDR1 and CDR2 sequences are SNHLY and FYNNEI. Trimming removed 3 bases at V and 4 bases at J, with 11 bases between. The CDR3, as DNA: TGTGCCAGCAGTGAGGATAATGGAGCAGATACGCAGTATTTT. Its protein is CASSEDNGADTQYF.

CDR3 in amino acids: CASSVDRAGGNTIYF. CDR3 in DNA: TGTGCCAGCAGCGTAGACAGGGCAGGAGGAAACACCATATATTTT. The chain employs TRBV9 and TRBJ1-3, with a tentative D call TRBD1 (6 bases). Germline CDR1 is SGDLS and CDR2 is YYNGEE. Trimming stripped 0 bases from V and 4 bases from J, with 11 bases between. CDR3 size: 15 residues.

This sequence joins TRBV18 and TRBJ2-5; TRBD1 matches 9 bases. This CDR3 is 15 amino acids long. Trimming removed 0 bases from V and 4 bases from J; junction bases left unmatched: 3. Germline lookup yields CDR1 KGHSH and CDR2 LQKENI. The CDR3 loop is CASSPPETGGETQYF. CDR3 bases: TGTGCCAGCTCACCACCTGAGACAGGGGGAGAGACCCAGTACTTC.

V usage is TRBV12-5 and J usage is TRBJ1-3; no definite D call. The CDR3 runs to 14 residues. The germline V and J ends were trimmed by 5 bases and 1 base, with 9 bases remaining between them. CDR1 and CDR2 from the germline V gene are LGHNT and FRNRAP. The DNA of the CDR3 is TGTGCTAGTGGTGGAGGGCGTTCTGGAAACACCATATATTTT. This gives the protein CASGGGRSGNTIYF.

The chain carries TRBV10-3 and TRBJ2-3; TRBD2 aligns across 8 bases. Losses at the gene ends were 6 bases for V and 1 base for J; bases not matched to a gene: 6. The germline V gene has CDR1 ENHRY and CDR2 SYGVKD. The CDR3 has 15 residues. The CDR3 bases are TGTGCCATCAGGATGGGGCGGGAGGGCACAGATACGCAGTATTTT. Amino acid sequence: CAIRMGREGTDTQYF.

On this clone: Other DNA sequences in the same sample also yield this CDR3. The rearrangement links TRBV7-8 to TRBJ2-5; D is unclear. Deletions cut 5 bases from V and 2 bases from J, with 3 bases between. From germline, CDR1 is SGHVS and CDR2 FQNEAQ. This CDR3 region has 11 residues. The CDR3 here is CASSPQETQYF. Here the CDR3 DNA reads TGTGCCAGCAGCCCTCAAGAGACCCAGTACTTC.

V and J are TRBV2 and TRBJ2-5; 11 positions agree with TRBD1. J gave up 7 bases and V 5 bases, and 3 bases lay outside the gene matches. Per the germline V gene, CDR1 is SNHLY and CDR2 is FYNNEI. The CDR3 extends over 13 amino acids. The CDR3 nucleotides read TGTGCCAGCAGTACCGGACAGGGGGCGACCCAGTACTTC. This translates into CASSTGQGATQYF. Full variable domain (outside the CDR3, taken from reference TRBV2 and TRBJ2-5): EPEVTQTPSHQVTQMGQEVILRCVPISNHLYFYWYRQILGQKVEFLVSFYNNEISEKSEIFDDQFSVERPDGSNFTLKIRSTKLEDSAMYFCASSTGQGATQYFGPGTRLLVL.

The gene calls are TRBV10-3 and TRBJ1-4, with TRBD1 identical over 7 bases. Unmatched junction bases numbered 6, after V lost 3 bases and J lost 8 bases. The germline CDR1 and CDR2 sequences are ENHRY and SYGVKD. CDR3 size: 14 residues. CDR3 in amino acids: CAISDGAGGEKLFF. CDR3 bases: TGTGCCATCAGTGACGGGGCAGGGGGAGAAAAACTGTTTTTT.

The J gene is TRBJ2-3, the V gene TRBV19; TRBD2 matches 10 bases. Trimming cost V 1 base and J 3 bases; bases outside gene matches: 7. The germline CDR1 and CDR2 sequences are LNHDA and SQIVND (reference sequence). CDR3 length: 17 residues. The CDR3 region has the DNA TGTGCCAGTAGTATAGGATTGCTAGCGGGGGTTACAGATACGCAGTATTTT. Translated, it gives CASSIGLLAGVTDTQYF.

This chain joins TRBV30 and TRBJ1-5; D may be TRBD1 (6 bases). The V gene's germline CDR1 is GTSNPN and CDR2 SVGIG (reference sequence). The CDR3 is made up of 12 amino acids. V shed 3 bases and J shed 13 bases, with 16 bases lying between them. CDR3: CAWSIQGGPQHF. CDR3 nucleotides: TGTGCCTGGAGCATACAAGGGGGACCTCAGCATTTT.

The chain couples TRBV4-3 to TRBJ2-7; TRBD2 aligns across 9 bases. The trim removed 2 bases at V and 5 bases at J, leaving 7 bases unmatched. The CDR3 is 15 residues long. The germline V gene encodes CDR1 LGHNA and CDR2 YSLEER. CDR3 coding DNA: TGCGCCAGCAGCCAACGAGCGGGAGGTCCCCACGAGCAGTACTTC. Translated, it gives CASSQRAGGPHEQYF.

A note on this clone: The junction departs from the called germline gene at one end, perhaps through a read error. The chain combines TRBV19 with TRBJ2-1; tentative D call: TRBD2 (5 bases). The CDR3 covers 16 residues. Germline CDR1 and CDR2: LNHDA and SQIVND (reference sequence). CDR3 protein: CAGSIDQEGTYNEQFF. CDR3 bases: TGTGCCGGTAGTATAGATCAAGAGGGAACCTACAATGAGCAGTTCTTC.

The chain recombines TRBV12-3 or TRBV12-4 with TRBJ2-1, with 7 bases aligning to TRBD2. V lost 8 bases, J lost 10 bases, and 5 bases stayed unmatched. The length of the CDR3 is 11 residues. DNA of the CDR3: TGTGCCAGCGGCCTGGGAGGGGAGCAGTTCTTC. Translated, it gives CASGLGGEQFF.

The gene calls are TRBV28 and TRBJ1-2; D ambiguous. Per the germline V gene, CDR1 is MDHEN and CDR2 is SYDVKM. Trimming removed 6 bases at V and 7 bases at J, with 9 bases between. This CDR3 spans 11 amino acids. This CDR3 reads CASSFEAGYTF. The CDR3 DNA follows: TGTGCCAGCAGCTTCGAGGCTGGCTACACCTTC.

This chain connects TRBV7-2 to TRBJ2-3, with 13 bases aligning to TRBD2. The germline V gene encodes CDR1 SGHTA and CDR2 FQGNSA. After removal of 5 bases from V and 5 bases from J, the junction contained 10 bases not matched to a gene. The CDR3 is 17 amino acids. CDR3 nucleotide sequence: TGTGCCAGCAGCCTCCAGACTAGCGGGGGGTGGGAAGATACGCAGTATTTT. Protein product: CASSLQTSGGWEDTQYF.

V is TRBV9 and J is TRBJ2-5; a possible D gene is TRBD1 (5 bases). V was trimmed by 2 bases and J by 0 bases, leaving 11 bases between them. Germline CDR1 is SGDLS and CDR2 is YYNGEE. The CDR3 is 15 amino acids. CDR3 protein: CASSVGGAYQETQYF. CDR3 bases: TGTGCCAGCAGCGTCGGTGGGGCCTACCAAGAGACCCAGTACTTC.

V gene TRBV7-9 combines with J gene TRBJ2-5, with TRBD1 matching 8 bases. The germline V gene encodes CDR1 SEHNR and CDR2 FQNEAQ (reference sequence). CDR3 length: 15 residues. The junction had 10 bases not matched to a gene; V was cut back by 4 bases and J by 6 bases. The CDR3 loop reads CASSSRQGAPKTQYF. CDR3 DNA sequence: TGTGCCAGCAGCTCAAGGCAGGGGGCTCCGAAGACCCAGTACTTC.

The CDR3 region is CASSLGVGAYNEQFF. The CDR3 DNA sequence: TGCGCCAGCAGCTTGGGGGTGGGCGCCTACAATGAGCAGTTCTTC. This chain links TRBV5-1 with TRBJ2-1; D is ambiguous. Germline lookup yields CDR1 SGHRS and CDR2 YFSETQ. Trimming cost V 0 bases and J 2 bases, with 9 bases left between them. This CDR3 has 15 residues.

This clone was counted a single time. V usage is TRBV4-3 and J usage is TRBJ1-5; unclear D gene. V shed 4 bases and J shed 0 bases, with 4 bases lying between them. This CDR3 comprises 13 residues. Germline loops: CDR1 LGHNA, CDR2 YSLEER. CDR3: CASSPNSNQPQHF. The DNA for the CDR3 is TGCGCCAGCAGCCCCAATAGCAATCAGCCCCAGCATTTT.

This clone came up a few times. This sequence joins TRBV20-1 and TRBJ1-4; D is ambiguous. The CDR3 covers 11 residues. CDR1 and CDR2 (germline): DFQATT, SNEGSKA (reference sequence). Trimming shortened V by 5 bases and J by 8 bases, and 9 bases separated the two germline ends. This CDR3 reads CSAPTYEKLFF. CDR3 sequence (DNA): TGCAGTGCTCCGACATACGAAAAACTGTTTTTT.